The clone carrying this T cell receptor beta chain was seen only a few times. These data come from a study of blood T cell repertoires in COVID-19. Study information: From T cells, B-cell-depleted T cells, or PBMCs came the material, which was cDNA or gDNA.

Individuals drawn from about two dozen US areas were roughly 18 to 100 years old. Cohort placement rested on clinical history that participants reported themselves. TCRdb's table, derived via immunoSEQ multiplex PCR, lists solely in-frame clones and lacks some. The sample lists approximately 300,000 clones; about nine tenths were seen once. Germline V gene sequence: CDR1 LNHDA, CDR2 SQIVND (reference sequence). V dropped 6 bases and J dropped 6 bases, with 12 bases sitting between them. The CDR3 loop spans 13 amino acids. Sequencing was performed on PBMCs or T cells enriched from blood (not recorded which). This clonotype originated in a young man who had recovered from COVID-19. The chain has TRBV19 and TRBJ1-5; D gene uncertain. CDR3 nucleotides: TGTGCCAGTAGGGACTGGCGGGTTCAGCCCCAGCATTTT. The encoded protein is CASRDWRVQPQHF.